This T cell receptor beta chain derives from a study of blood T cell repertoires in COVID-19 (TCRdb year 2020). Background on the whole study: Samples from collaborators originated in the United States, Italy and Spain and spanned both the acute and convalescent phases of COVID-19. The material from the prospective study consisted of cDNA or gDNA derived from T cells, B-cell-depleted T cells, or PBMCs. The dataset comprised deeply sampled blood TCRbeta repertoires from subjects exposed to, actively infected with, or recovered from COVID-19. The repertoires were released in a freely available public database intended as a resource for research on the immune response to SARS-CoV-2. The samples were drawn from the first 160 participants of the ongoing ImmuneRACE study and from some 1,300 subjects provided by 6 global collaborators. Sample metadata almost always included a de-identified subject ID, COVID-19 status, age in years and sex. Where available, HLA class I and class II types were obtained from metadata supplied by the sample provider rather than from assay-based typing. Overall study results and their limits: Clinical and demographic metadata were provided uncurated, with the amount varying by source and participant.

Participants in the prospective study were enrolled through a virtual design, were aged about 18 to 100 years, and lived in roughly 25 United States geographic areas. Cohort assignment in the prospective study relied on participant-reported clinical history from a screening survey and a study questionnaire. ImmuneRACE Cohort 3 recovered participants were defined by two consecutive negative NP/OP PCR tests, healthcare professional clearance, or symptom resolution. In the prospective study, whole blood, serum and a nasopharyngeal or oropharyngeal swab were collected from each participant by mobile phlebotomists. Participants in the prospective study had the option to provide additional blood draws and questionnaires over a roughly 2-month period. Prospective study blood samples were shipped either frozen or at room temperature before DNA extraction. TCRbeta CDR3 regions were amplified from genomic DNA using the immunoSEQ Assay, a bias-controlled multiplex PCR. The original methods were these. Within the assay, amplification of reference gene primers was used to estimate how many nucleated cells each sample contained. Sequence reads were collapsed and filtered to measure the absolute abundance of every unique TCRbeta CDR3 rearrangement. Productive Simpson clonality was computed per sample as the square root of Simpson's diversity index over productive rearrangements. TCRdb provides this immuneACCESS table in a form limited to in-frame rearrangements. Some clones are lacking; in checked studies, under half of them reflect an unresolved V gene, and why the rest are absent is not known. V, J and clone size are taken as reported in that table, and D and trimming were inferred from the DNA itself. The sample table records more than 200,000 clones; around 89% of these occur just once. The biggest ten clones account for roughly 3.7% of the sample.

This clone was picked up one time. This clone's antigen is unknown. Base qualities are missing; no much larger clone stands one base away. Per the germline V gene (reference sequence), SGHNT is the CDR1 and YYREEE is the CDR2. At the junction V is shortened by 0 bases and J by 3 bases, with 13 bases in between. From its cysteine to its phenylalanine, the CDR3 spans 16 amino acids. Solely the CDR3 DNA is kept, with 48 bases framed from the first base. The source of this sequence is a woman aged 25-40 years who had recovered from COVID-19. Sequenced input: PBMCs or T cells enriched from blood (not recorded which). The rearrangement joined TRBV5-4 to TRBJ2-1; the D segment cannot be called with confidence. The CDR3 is CASSLARQTYYNEQFF. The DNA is TGTGCCAGCAGCTTGGCACGGCAGACTTACTACAATGAGCAGTTCTTC.